What follows are 21 T cell receptor beta chains derived from one specimen sequenced in a study of technical replicates of blood from a few donors. Libraries were prepared by immunoSEQ multiplex PCR; TCRdb keeps only in-frame clonotypes and omits some of them. The repertoire holds around 53,000 clones, with about 86% as singletons. Sequencing was performed on PBMCs. The receptor source for this set is a human donor in good health. Some clones in this sample may be carry-over from other donors' samples.

The V gene is TRBV4-3, the J gene TRBJ1-5; the D gene is possibly TRBD1 (5 bases). CDR1 LGHNA and CDR2 YSLEER come from the germline V gene. This CDR3 region has 14 residues. The ends were cut back, 1 base at V and 5 bases at J, with 9 bases in the middle. CDR3 sequence: CASSQGQGYQPQHF. CDR3 nucleotide sequence: TGCGCCAGCAGCCAAGGTCAGGGCTATCAGCCCCAGCATTTT.

This rearrangement joins TRBV25-1 to TRBJ2-2; 12 bases agree with TRBD1. The germline V gene has CDR1 MGHDK and CDR2 SYGVNS. The V segment lost 3 bases and the J segment 6 bases; nucleotides outside the gene matches: 5. The CDR3 runs to 16 residues. CDR3 sequence: CASSDPGQGASGELFF. The CDR3 DNA is TGTGCCAGCAGTGATCCGGGACAGGGGGCTTCCGGGGAGCTGTTTTTT.

The J gene is TRBJ2-7, the V gene TRBV5-6, with D maybe TRBD2 (6 bases). V was clipped by 2 bases and J by 8 bases, with 8 bases between them. Germline CDR1 reads SGHDT; CDR2 reads YYEEEE. This CDR3 is 11 amino acids long. CDR3 nucleotide sequence: TGTGCCAGCAGCTTCCGGGGGAAGCAGTACTTC. As protein: CASSFRGKQYF.

The chain links TRBV5-4 to TRBJ2-7, with D possibly TRBD2 on 5 matching bases. CDR1 and CDR2 (germline): SGHNT, YYREEE (reference sequence). This CDR3 is built from 15 residues. V lost 4 bases and J lost 4, with 18 bases in between. The CDR3: CASSDTSGVPYEQYF. For the CDR3, the DNA is TGTGCCAGCAGCGATACTTCCGGGGTACCGTACGAGCAGTACTTC.

The chain has TRBV7-6 and TRBJ2-3; 9 bases are a match to TRBD1. The CDR3 is 14 residues long. Germline V CDR1 and CDR2: SGHVS, FNYEAQ. The V gene end was trimmed by 5 bases and the J gene end by 6 bases; junction bases not matched to a gene: 6. The CDR3 DNA follows: TGTGCCAGCAGCCTGGGACAGGGCTACGATACGCAGTATTTT. Amino acid sequence: CASSLGQGYDTQYF.

This clone was recorded many times. The genes are TRBV19 and TRBJ2-1; 8 nucleotides agree with TRBD2. J lost 5 bases, V lost 3 bases, and 12 bases had no gene match. CDR3 size: 17 residues. CDR1 LNHDA and CDR2 SQIVND come from the germline V gene (reference sequence). This CDR3 reads CASSMWGPTAGDNEQFF. DNA of the CDR3: TGTGCCAGTAGTATGTGGGGGCCTACAGCGGGGGACAATGAGCAGTTCTTC.

J is TRBJ2-3 and V is TRBV9; D remains unclear. The CDR3 extends over 16 amino acids. Looked up from germline, CDR1 is SGDLS and CDR2 is YYNGEE. V dropped 0 bases and J dropped 4 bases, with 15 bases sitting between them. CDR3 in amino acids: CASSVGKAPRADTQYF. For the CDR3, the DNA is TGTGCCAGCAGCGTAGGAAAGGCCCCACGGGCAGATACGCAGTATTTT.

This clone was detected once. The rearrangement joins TRBV9 to TRBJ1-5, with TRBD1 as a possible D gene (6 bases). The CDR3 consists of 16 residues. CDR1 and CDR2 from the germline V gene are SGDLS and YYNGEE. Trimming took 0 bases from V and 7 from J, leaving 17 bases between them. The CDR3 DNA reads as TGTGCCAGCAGCGTAGTAAGCAGGGGCGTCGGGCAGCCCCAGCATTTT. This sequence encodes CASSVVSRGVGQPQHF.

This rearrangement joins TRBV7-9 to TRBJ2-7, with TRBD2 matching 14 bases. With 7 bases clipped from V and 3 bases from J, the junction kept 8 bases outside the gene matches. Germline CDR1 and CDR2: SEHNR and FQNEAQ (reference sequence). This CDR3 is built from 16 residues. The CDR3: CASTLGLAGGRYEQYF. For the CDR3, the DNA is TGTGCCAGCACCCTAGGACTAGCGGGAGGACGCTACGAGCAGTACTTC.

The chain combines TRBV5-4 with TRBJ1-2; D remains ambiguous. Trimming shortened V by 10 bases and J by 6 bases, and 13 bases separated the two germline ends. Germline V gene sequence: CDR1 SGHNT, CDR2 YYREEE (reference sequence). The CDR3 has 11 residues. CDR3 DNA sequence: TGTGCCCGCGTCTGGGAGAATGGCTACACCTTC. As protein: CARVWENGYTF.

The chain links TRBV19 to TRBJ1-2; D remains ambiguous. Germline V gene sequence: CDR1 LNHDA, CDR2 SQIVND (reference sequence). The CDR3 is 14 residues long. The V gene lost 7 bases and the J gene lost 2 bases, with 14 bases spanning the gap. DNA of the CDR3: TGTGCCAGTACCCCCCGGGGAGGAAACTATGGCTACACCTTC. It codes for CASTPRGGNYGYTF.

The CDR3 DNA follows: TGCAGCGTTGAGGCAGGGGGAAACACCGGGGAGCTGTTTTTT. Its protein is CSVEAGGNTGELFF. The chain joins TRBV29-1 to TRBJ2-2; TRBD1 matches 7 bases. With 3 bases clipped from V and 2 bases from J, the junction kept 3 bases outside the gene matches. Germline assignment: CDR1 SQVTM and CDR2 ANQGSEA. The CDR3 sequence is 14 residues long.

V and J are TRBV30 and TRBJ2-2, with D maybe TRBD1 (6 bases). Germline values: CDR1 GTSNPN, CDR2 SVGIG (reference sequence). Trimming pared 2 bases from V and 2 bases from J, leaving 15 bases between. This CDR3 is 16 amino acids long. The CDR3 sequence is CAWSFRGASNTGELFF. The CDR3 DNA follows: TGTGCCTGGAGTTTCAGGGGTGCTTCAAACACCGGGGAGCTGTTTTTT. The variable domain in full, with the rest retrieved from reference TRBV30 and TRBJ2-2, is SQTIHQWPATLVQPVGSPLSLECTVEGTSNPNLYWYRQAAGRGLQLLFYSVGIGQISSEVPQNLSASRPQDRQFILSSKKLLLSDSGFYLCAWSFRGASNTGELFFGEGSRLTVL.

This chain uses TRBV13 with TRBJ2-7, with 16 nucleotides matching TRBD2. CDR3 size: 21 residues. Germline CDR1 PRHDT, CDR2 FYEKMQ (reference sequence). J gave up 0 bases and V 1 base, and 12 bases lay outside the gene matches. The CDR3 is CASSLDVPGTSGRAISYEQYF. CDR3 sequence (DNA): TGTGCCAGCAGCTTAGATGTCCCCGGGACTAGCGGGAGGGCGATCTCCTACGAGCAGTACTTC.

This clone was seen more than once but under ten times. The chain is built from TRBV20-1 and TRBJ2-7; the D gene is possibly TRBD2 (6 bases). The CDR3 length is 11 residues. Germline CDR1 is DFQATT and CDR2 is SNEGSKA (reference sequence). V lost 7 bases and J lost 6, with 13 bases in between. CDR3 loop: CSVSGSPEQYF. The CDR3 bases are TGCAGTGTTAGCGGTAGTCCCGAGCAGTACTTC.

This rearrangement joins TRBV30 to TRBJ1-2; D remains ambiguous. Trimming took 0 bases from V and 8 from J, leaving 10 bases between them. Germline values: CDR1 GTSNPN, CDR2 SVGIG (reference sequence). CDR3 size: 12 residues. The CDR3 loop is CAWSVTSQGYTF. The CDR3 nucleotides read TGTGCCTGGAGTGTAACGAGCCAAGGCTACACCTTC.

This chain connects TRBV6-4 to TRBJ1-5; 7 positions match TRBD1. The ends lost 6 bases at V and 0 bases at J; junction bases unmatched: 14. From germline, CDR1 is MRHNA and CDR2 SNTAGT. The CDR3 totals 18 residues. CDR3 in DNA: TGTGCCAGCAGGCGAAGACAGGGCCCCCCATATAGCAATCAGCCCCAGCATTTT. The encoded protein is CASRRRQGPPYSNQPQHF.

In this sample, this clone turned up once. V is TRBV10-3 and J is TRBJ1-1; D is uncertain. The CDR3 is made up of 13 amino acids. The germline gives CDR1 ENHRY, CDR2 SYGVKD. Deletions cut 3 bases from V and 0 bases from J, with 5 bases between. The CDR3, as DNA: TGTGCCATCAGTGATACAGTGAACACTGAAGCTTTCTTT. Its protein is CAISDTVNTEAFF.

The rearrangement joins TRBV21-1 to TRBJ1-5; the table's D gene call, TRBD1, was not cross checked with the DNA. TRBV21-1 is a documented pseudogene. The CDR3 is 15 amino acids. This CDR3 reads CASSHQGQGNQPQHF. The CDR3 nucleotides read TGTGCCAGCAGCCACCAGGGACAGGGAAATCAGCCCCAGCATTTT.

This rearrangement joins TRBV7-2 to TRBJ2-5; D is uncertain. CDR3 length: 13 residues. Germline-derived CDR1 and CDR2 are SGHTA and FQGNSA. Trimming stripped 1 base from V and 5 bases from J, with 8 bases between. The CDR3 spells CASSLGLIETQYF. The CDR3 DNA reads as TGTGCCAGCAGCTTAGGCCTAATTGAGACCCAGTACTTC. Drawing the rest from reference TRBV7-2 and TRBJ2-5, the complete variable domain is GAGVSQSPSNKVTEKGKDVELRCDPISGHTALYWYRQSLGQGLEFLIYFQGNSAPDKSGLPSDRFSAERTGGSVSTLTIQRTQQEDSAVYLCASSLGLIETQYFGPGTRLLVL.

The rearrangement links TRBV7-2 to TRBJ1-6; 8 positions match TRBD1. The CDR3 is 14 amino acids. Germline-derived CDR1 and CDR2 are SGHTA and FQGNSA. The V and J ends lost 3 bases and 7 bases, in that order; junction bases with no gene match: 2. CDR3 DNA sequence: TGTGCCAGCAGCTTGACAGGGGTCAATTCACCCCTCCACTTT. Amino acids: CASSLTGVNSPLHF. The whole variable domain, remainder taken from reference TRBV7-2 and TRBJ1-6, is GAGVSQSPSNKVTEKGKDVELRCDPISGHTALYWYRQSLGQGLEFLIYFQGNSAPDKSGLPSDRFSAERTGGSVSTLTIQRTQQEDSAVYLCASSLTGVNSPLHFGNGTRLTVT.